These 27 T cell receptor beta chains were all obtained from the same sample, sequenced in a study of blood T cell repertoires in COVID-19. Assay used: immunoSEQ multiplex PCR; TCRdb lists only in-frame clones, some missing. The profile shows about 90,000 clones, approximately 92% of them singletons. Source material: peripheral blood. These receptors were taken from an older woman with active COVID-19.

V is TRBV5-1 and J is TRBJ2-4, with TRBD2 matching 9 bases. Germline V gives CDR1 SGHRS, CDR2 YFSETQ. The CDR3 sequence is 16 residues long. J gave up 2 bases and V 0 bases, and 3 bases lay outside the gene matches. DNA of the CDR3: TGCGCCAGCAGCTTGGCTACTAGCGGGTCCAAAAACATTCAGTACTTC. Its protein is CASSLATSGSKNIQYF.

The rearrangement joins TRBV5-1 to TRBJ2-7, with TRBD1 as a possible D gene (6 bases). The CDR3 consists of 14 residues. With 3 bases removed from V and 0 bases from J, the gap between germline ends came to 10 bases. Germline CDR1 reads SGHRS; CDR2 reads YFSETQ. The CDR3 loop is CASSSTGSSYEQYF. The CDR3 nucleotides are TGCGCCAGCAGCTCCACAGGGAGCTCCTACGAGCAGTACTTC.

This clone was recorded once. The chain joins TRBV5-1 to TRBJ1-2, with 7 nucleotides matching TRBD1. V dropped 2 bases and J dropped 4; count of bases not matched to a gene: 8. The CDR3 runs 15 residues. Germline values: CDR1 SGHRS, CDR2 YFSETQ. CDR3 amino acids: CASSFSKGASYGYTF. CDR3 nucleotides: TGCGCCAGCAGCTTTTCTAAGGGGGCGAGCTATGGCTACACCTTC.

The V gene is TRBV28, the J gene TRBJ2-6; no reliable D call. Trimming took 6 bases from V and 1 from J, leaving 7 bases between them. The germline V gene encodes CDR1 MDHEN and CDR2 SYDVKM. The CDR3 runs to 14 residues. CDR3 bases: TGTGCCAGCAGAACCGGGTCTGGGGCCAACGTCCTGACTTTC. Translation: CASRTGSGANVLTF.

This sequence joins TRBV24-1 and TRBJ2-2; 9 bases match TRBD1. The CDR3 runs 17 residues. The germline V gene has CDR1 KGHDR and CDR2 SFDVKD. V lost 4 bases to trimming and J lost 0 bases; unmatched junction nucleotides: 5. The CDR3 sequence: CATSDGGQGPNTGELFF. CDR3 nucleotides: TGTGCCACCAGTGACGGAGGACAGGGGCCGAACACCGGGGAGCTGTTTTTT.

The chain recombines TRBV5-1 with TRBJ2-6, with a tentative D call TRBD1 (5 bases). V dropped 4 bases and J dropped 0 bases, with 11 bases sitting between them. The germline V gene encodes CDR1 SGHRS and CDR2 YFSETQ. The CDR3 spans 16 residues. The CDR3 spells CASSIAGISGANVLTF. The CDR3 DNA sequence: TGCGCCAGCAGCATCGCAGGGATCTCTGGGGCCAACGTCCTGACTTTC.

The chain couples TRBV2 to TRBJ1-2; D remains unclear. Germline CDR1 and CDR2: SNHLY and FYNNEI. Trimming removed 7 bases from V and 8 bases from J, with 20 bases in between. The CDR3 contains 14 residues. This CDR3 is CASTRTPVAYGYTF. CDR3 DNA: TGTGCCAGCACCCGCACGCCAGTTGCTTACGGCTACACCTTC.

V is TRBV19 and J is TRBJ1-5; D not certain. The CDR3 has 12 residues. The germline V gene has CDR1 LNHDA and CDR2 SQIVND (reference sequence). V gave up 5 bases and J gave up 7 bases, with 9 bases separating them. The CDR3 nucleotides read TGTGCCAGTAGTCTCCCCGGGCAGCCCCAGCATTTT. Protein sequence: CASSLPGQPQHF.

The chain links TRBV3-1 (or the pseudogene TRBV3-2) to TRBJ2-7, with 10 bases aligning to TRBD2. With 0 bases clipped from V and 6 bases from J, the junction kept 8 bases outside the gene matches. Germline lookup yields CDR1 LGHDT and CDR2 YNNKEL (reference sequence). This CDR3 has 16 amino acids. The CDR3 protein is CASSQDRLAGVAEQYF. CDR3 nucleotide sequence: TGTGCCAGCAGCCAAGATCGGCTAGCGGGAGTCGCCGAGCAGTACTTC.

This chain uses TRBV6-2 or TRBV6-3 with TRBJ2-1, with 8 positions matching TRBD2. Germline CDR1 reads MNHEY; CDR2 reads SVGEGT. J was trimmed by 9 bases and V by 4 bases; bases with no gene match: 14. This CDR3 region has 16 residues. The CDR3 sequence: CASSFPRAGVVGEQFF. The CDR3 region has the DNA TGTGCCAGCAGTTTCCCGAGAGCGGGGGTTGTGGGTGAGCAGTTCTTC.

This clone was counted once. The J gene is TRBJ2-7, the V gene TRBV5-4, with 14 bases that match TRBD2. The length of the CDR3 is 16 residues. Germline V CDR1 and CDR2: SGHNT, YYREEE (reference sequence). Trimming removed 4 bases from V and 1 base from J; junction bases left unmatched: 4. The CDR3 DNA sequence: TGTGCCAGCAGCCCTGGACTAGCGGGAGGATCCTACGAGCAGTACTTC. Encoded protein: CASSPGLAGGSYEQYF.

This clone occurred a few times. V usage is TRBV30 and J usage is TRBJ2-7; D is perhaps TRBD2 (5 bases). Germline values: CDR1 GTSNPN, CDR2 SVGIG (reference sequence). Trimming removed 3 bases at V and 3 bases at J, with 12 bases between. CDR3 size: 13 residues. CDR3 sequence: CAWSVRRGYEQYF. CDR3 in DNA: TGTGCCTGGAGCGTACGTCGGGGCTACGAGCAGTACTTC.

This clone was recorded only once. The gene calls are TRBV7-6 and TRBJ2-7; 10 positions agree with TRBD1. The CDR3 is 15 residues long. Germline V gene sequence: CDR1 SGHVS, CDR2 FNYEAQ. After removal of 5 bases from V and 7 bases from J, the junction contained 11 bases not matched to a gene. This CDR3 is CASSPRTGGLVEQYF. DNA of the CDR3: TGTGCCAGCAGCCCGAGGACAGGGGGACTAGTAGAGCAGTACTTC.

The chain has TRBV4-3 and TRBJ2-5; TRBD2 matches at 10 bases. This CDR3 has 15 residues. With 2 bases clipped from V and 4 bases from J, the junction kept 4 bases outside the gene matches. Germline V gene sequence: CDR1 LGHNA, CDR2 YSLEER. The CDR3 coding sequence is TGCGCCAGCAGCCAACAGCGGGGGGGCCCAGAGACCCAGTACTTC. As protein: CASSQQRGGPETQYF.

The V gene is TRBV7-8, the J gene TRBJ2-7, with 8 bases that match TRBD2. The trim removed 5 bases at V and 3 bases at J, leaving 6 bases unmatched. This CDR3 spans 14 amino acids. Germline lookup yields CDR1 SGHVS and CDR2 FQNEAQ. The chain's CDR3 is CASSPRAGGYEQYF. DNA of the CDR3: TGTGCCAGCAGCCCTCGGGCGGGAGGCTACGAGCAGTACTTC.

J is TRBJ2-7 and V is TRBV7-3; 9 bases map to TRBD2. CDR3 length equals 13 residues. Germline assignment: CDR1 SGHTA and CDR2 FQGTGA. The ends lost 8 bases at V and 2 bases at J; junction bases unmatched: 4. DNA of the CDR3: TGTGCCAGCTCCCCTAGCGGGACCTACGAGCAGTACTTC. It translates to CASSPSGTYEQYF.

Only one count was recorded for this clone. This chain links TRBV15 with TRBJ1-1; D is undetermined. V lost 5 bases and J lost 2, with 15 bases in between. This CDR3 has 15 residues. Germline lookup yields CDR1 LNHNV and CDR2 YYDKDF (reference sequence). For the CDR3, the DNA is TGTGCCACCAGCCCCCCCCGGTCGGGAAACACTGAAGCTTTCTTT. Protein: CATSPPRSGNTEAFF.

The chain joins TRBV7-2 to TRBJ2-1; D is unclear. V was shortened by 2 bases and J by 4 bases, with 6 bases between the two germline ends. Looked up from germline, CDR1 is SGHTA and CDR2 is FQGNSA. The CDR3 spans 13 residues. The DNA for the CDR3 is TGTGCCAGCAGCTTATCCGGGTACAATGAGCAGTTCTTC. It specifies CASSLSGYNEQFF.

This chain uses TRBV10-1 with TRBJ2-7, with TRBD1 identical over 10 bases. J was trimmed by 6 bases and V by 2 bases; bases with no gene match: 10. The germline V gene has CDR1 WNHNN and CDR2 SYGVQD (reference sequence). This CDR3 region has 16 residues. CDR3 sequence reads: CASSEIRTGGLCEQYF. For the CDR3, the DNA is TGCGCCAGCAGTGAGATTCGGACAGGGGGGCTCTGCGAGCAGTACTTC.

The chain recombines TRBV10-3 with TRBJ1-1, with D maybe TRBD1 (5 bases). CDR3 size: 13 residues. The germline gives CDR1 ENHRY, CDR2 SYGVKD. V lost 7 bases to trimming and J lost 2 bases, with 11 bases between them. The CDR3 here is CAINGQGNTEAFF. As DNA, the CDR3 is TGTGCCATCAATGGGCAGGGAAACACTGAAGCTTTCTTT.

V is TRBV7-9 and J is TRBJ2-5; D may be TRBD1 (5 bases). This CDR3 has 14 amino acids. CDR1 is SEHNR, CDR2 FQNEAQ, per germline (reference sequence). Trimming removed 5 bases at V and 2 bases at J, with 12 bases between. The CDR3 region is CASSLRQPQETQYF. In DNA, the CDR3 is TGTGCCAGCAGCCTAAGACAGCCGCAAGAGACCCAGTACTTC.

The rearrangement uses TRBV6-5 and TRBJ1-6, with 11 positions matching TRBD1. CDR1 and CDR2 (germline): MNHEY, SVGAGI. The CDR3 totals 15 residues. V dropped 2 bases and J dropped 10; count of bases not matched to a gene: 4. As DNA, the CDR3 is TGTGCCAGCAGTTACGGACAGGGGGCGAGGTCACCCCTCCACTTT. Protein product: CASSYGQGARSPLHF.

Here the CDR3 reads CASSAAGTGTYEQYF. CDR3 DNA sequence: TGTGCCAGCAGCGCCGCCGGGACAGGGACCTACGAGCAGTACTTC. This chain connects TRBV5-6 to TRBJ2-7; 9 nucleotides agree with TRBD1. The CDR3 covers 15 residues. The V and J ends lost 4 bases and 2 bases, in that order; junction bases with no gene match: 7. CDR1 SGHDT and CDR2 YYEEEE come from the germline V gene. Complete variable domain (other parts from reference TRBV5-6 and TRBJ2-7): DAGVTQSPTHLIKTRGQQVTLRCSPKSGHDTVSWYQQALGQGPQFIFQYYEEEERQRGNFPDRFSGHQFPNYSSELNVNALLLGDSALYLCASSAAGTGTYEQYFGPGTRLTVT.

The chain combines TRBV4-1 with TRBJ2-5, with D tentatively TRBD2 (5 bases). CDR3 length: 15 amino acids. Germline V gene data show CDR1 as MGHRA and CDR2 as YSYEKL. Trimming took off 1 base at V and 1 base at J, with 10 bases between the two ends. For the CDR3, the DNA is TGCGCCAGCAGCCAAGGATCGGGGATCCAAGAGACCCAGTACTTC. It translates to CASSQGSGIQETQYF.

CDR3 DNA sequence: TGTGCCAGCAGCCAAAGGGGCAACACCATATATTTT. Translation gives CASSQRGNTIYF. V is TRBV3-1 (or the pseudogene TRBV3-2) and J is TRBJ1-3, with D perhaps TRBD1 (5 bases). The length of the CDR3 is 12 residues. Trimming took 2 bases from V and 7 from J, leaving 6 bases between them. The germline V gene encodes CDR1 LGHDT and CDR2 YNNKEL (reference sequence).

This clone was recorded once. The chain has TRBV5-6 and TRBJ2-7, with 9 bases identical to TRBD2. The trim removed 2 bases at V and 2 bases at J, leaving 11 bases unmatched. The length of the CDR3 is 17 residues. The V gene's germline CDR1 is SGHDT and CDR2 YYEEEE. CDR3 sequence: CASSLVAGALPPYEQYF. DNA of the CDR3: TGTGCCAGCAGCTTAGTAGCGGGGGCCCTACCTCCCTACGAGCAGTACTTC.

The CDR3 DNA sequence: TGCAGCGTGCTCCGCGCGGGGTCAGAGACCCAGTACTTC. Translation: CSVLRAGSETQYF. The V call is TRBV29-1, the J call TRBJ2-5, with D maybe TRBD2 (6 bases). CDR1 is SQVTM and CDR2 is ANQGSEA in the germline V gene. Trimming removed 6 bases at V and 4 bases at J, with 15 bases between. This CDR3 comprises 13 residues.